A single sample is the source of the 23 T cell receptor beta chains below, sequenced in a study of blood T cell repertoires in COVID-19 (dated by TCRdb to about 2020). The library was made by the immunoSEQ multiplex PCR assay. What TCRdb holds here is the immuneACCESS table cut down to in-frame rearrangements. Part of the clones is not present; checked against another copy, under half of the missing clones reflect an unresolved V gene, and the others are unexplained. This sample is represented by 150,000 to 200,000 clones; about four fifths of them were singletons. 8% to 13% of the sample comes from the top ten. The material sequenced was peripheral blood. The receptor set was obtained from a man in his sixties with active or convalescent COVID-19.

The genes are TRBV7-9 and TRBJ2-1, with D possibly being TRBD2 (6 bases). Germline V gene lookup returns CDR1 SEHNR and CDR2 FQNEAQ (reference sequence). CDR3 size: 16 residues. V lost 5 bases, J lost 1 base, and 15 bases lay in between. The DNA for the CDR3 is TGTGCCAGCAGCCGGGGGACTTCCCAGTCCTACAATGAGCAGTTCTTC. It specifies CASSRGTSQSYNEQFF.

V usage is TRBV5-6 and J usage is TRBJ1-5, with 8 bases identical to TRBD1. The CDR3 runs 17 residues. Trimming removed 2 bases from V and 1 base from J; junction bases left unmatched: 8. Germline assignment: CDR1 SGHDT and CDR2 YYEEEE. The CDR3 bases are TGTGCCAGCAGCTTATTCAGGGGGCTCCTAAGCAATCAGCCCCAGCATTTT. Translating it yields CASSLFRGLLSNQPQHF. The full variable domain, with the rest looked up from reference TRBV5-6 and TRBJ1-5, is DAGVTQSPTHLIKTRGQQVTLRCSPKSGHDTVSWYQQALGQGPQFIFQYYEEEERQRGNFPDRFSGHQFPNYSSELNVNALLLGDSALYLCASSLFRGLLSNQPQHFGDGTRLSIL.

The chain recombines TRBV5-8 with TRBJ1-6; D perhaps matches TRBD1 (6 bases). CDR1 and CDR2 from the germline V gene are SGHTS and YDEGEE. The CDR3 extends over 16 amino acids. The ends were cut back, 0 bases at V and 10 bases at J, with 17 bases in the middle. In DNA, the CDR3 is TGTGCCAGCAGCTTGGGACCTCCGGACAGTGGGTCACCCCTCCACTTT. Protein sequence: CASSLGPPDSGSPLHF.

The chain employs TRBV18 and TRBJ1-3; the D gene is possibly TRBD1 (5 bases). Germline lookup yields CDR1 KGHSH and CDR2 LQKENI. The CDR3 consists of 14 residues. Trimming cost V 3 bases and J 2 bases, with 8 bases left between them. This chain's CDR3 is CASSPTGTGNTIYF. Written as DNA, the CDR3 is TGTGCCAGCTCACCTACAGGAACTGGAAACACCATATATTTT.

This clone was counted once. The chain uses TRBV28 and TRBJ1-5; D unresolved. The germline V gene has CDR1 MDHEN and CDR2 SYDVKM. The CDR3 is 13 amino acids. The V end lost 3 bases, the J end lost 5 bases, and 8 bases lay between the germline ends. The CDR3 spells CASSLWEHQPQHF. The CDR3 bases are TGTGCCAGCAGTTTGTGGGAGCATCAGCCCCAGCATTTT.

Only one count was recorded for this clone. The chain uses TRBV28 and TRBJ2-2; D possibly corresponds to TRBD2 (5 bases). The CDR3 totals 15 residues. Trimming shortened V by 9 bases and J by 1 base, and 15 bases separated the two germline ends. Germline V gene lookup returns CDR1 MDHEN and CDR2 SYDVKM. As DNA, the CDR3 is TGTGCCAGTAGGGAGCACGTGCAGAACACCGGGGAGCTGTTTTTT. It yields the protein CASREHVQNTGELFF. The full variable domain, its missing parts supplied by reference TRBV28 and TRBJ2-2, is DVKVTQSSRYLVKRTGEKVFLECVQDMDHENMFWYRQDPGLGLRLIYFSYDVKMKEKGDIPEGYSVSREKKERFSLILESASTNQTSMYLCASREHVQNTGELFFGEGSRLTVL.

V and J are TRBV6-6 and TRBJ2-5, with D tentatively TRBD1 (6 bases). The CDR3 is 13 amino acids. The germline gives CDR1 MNHNY, CDR2 SVGAGI (reference sequence). Trimming cost V 5 bases and J 10 bases, with 17 bases left between them. This chain's CDR3 is CASSNGQSKVQYF. The CDR3 DNA reads as TGTGCCAGCAGTAATGGACAGAGTAAGGTCCAGTACTTC.

This chain connects TRBV5-6 to TRBJ1-6, with D perhaps matching TRBD1 (6 bases). CDR1 and CDR2 from the germline V gene are SGHDT and YYEEEE. V lost 4 bases to trimming and J lost 3 bases, with 11 bases between them. The CDR3 is 15 amino acids. The CDR3 DNA is TGTGCCAGCAGCGACGGACAGCTCTATAATTCACCCCTCCACTTT. Amino acid sequence: CASSDGQLYNSPLHF.

V and J are TRBV19 and TRBJ2-7; TRBD1 agrees at 10 bases. Germline assignment: CDR1 LNHDA and CDR2 SQIVND (reference sequence). This CDR3 has 12 residues. Unmatched junction bases numbered 1, after V lost 7 bases and J lost 4 bases. CDR3: CASMDRGYEQYF. CDR3 nucleotide sequence: TGTGCCAGTATGGACAGGGGGTACGAGCAGTACTTC.

The J gene is TRBJ2-3, the V gene TRBV29-1; 7 bases agree with TRBD2. CDR3 length: 14 residues. The trim removed 1 base at V and 0 bases at J, leaving 1 base unmatched. CDR1 and CDR2 (germline): SQVTM, ANQGSEA. The CDR3 DNA follows: TGCAGCGTTGAAGGCGGGAGTAGCACAGATACGCAGTATTTT. Encoded protein: CSVEGGSSTDTQYF.

In its sample, this clone was seen a few times. The chain carries TRBV24-1 and TRBJ2-1; TRBD1 aligns across 10 bases. The CDR3 contains 16 residues. V trimming: 4 bases; J trimming: 3 bases; junction bases outside the gene matches: 5. Germline V lookup: CDR1 KGHDR, CDR2 SFDVKD. The CDR3 protein is CATSEAGQGHYNEQFF. In DNA form, the CDR3 reads TGTGCCACCAGTGAAGCGGGACAGGGGCACTACAATGAGCAGTTCTTC.

This sequence joins TRBV7-4 and TRBJ2-1; 12 bases line up with TRBD2. The V and J ends lost 5 bases and 13 bases, in that order; junction bases with no gene match: 12. The CDR3 runs to 15 residues. The germline CDR1 and CDR2 sequences are SGHVT and SQSDAQ. CDR3 amino acids: CASSIGLAGGPYQFF. In DNA form, the CDR3 reads TGTGCCAGCAGCATAGGGCTAGCGGGAGGGCCTTATCAGTTCTTC.

This sequence joins TRBV25-1 and TRBJ1-2; D gene ambiguous. Germline CDR1 is MGHDK and CDR2 is SYGVNS. The CDR3 is 15 amino acids. With 3 bases removed from V and 0 bases from J, the gap between germline ends came to 11 bases. CDR3 residues: CASSEGGRTNYGYTF. The CDR3 nucleotides are TGTGCCAGCAGTGAGGGTGGCAGGACTAACTATGGCTACACCTTC.

This clone was counted a single time. The CDR3, as DNA: TGTGCCAGCAGTGAATTATCGGCAGGGGGCTTTAATGAAAAACTGTTTTTT. The encoded protein is CASSELSAGGFNEKLFF. This chain joins TRBV25-1 and TRBJ1-4; TRBD1 agrees at 8 bases. This CDR3 is 17 amino acids long. Germline V gives CDR1 MGHDK, CDR2 SYGVNS. Losses at the gene ends were 1 base for V and 4 bases for J; bases not matched to a gene: 8.

The rearrangement links TRBV7-2 to TRBJ2-3, with 8 nucleotides matching TRBD2. Germline CDR1 reads SGHTA; CDR2 reads FQGNSA. J gave up 2 bases and V 1 base, and 5 bases lay outside the gene matches. This CDR3 is 16 amino acids long. The CDR3 coding sequence is TGTGCCAGCAGCTTAGGAGCGGGGGACCACACAGATACGCAGTATTTT. This gives the protein CASSLGAGDHTDTQYF.

The table lists this clone with a few counts. CDR3 in DNA: TGTGCCAGTAGTATCCCGGGGGGCAGGGGCACTGAAGCTTTCTTT. This translates into CASSIPGGRGTEAFF. This rearrangement joins TRBV19 to TRBJ1-1; a weak D match, TRBD1 (6 bases). CDR3 length equals 15 residues. V lost 3 bases and J lost 4, with 15 bases in between. CDR1 LNHDA and CDR2 SQIVND come from the germline V gene (reference sequence).

This rearrangement joins TRBV23-1 to TRBJ2-1; 12 bases are shared with TRBD2. TRBV23-1 is known as an ORF, though its function is uncertain. The CDR3 length is 19 residues. V lost 4 bases and J lost 0; bases outside the gene matches: 10. CDR3 sequence (DNA): TGCGCCAGCAGTCCCCCGACTAGCGGGAGCGAGAGCTCCTACAATGAGCAGTTCTTC. Protein product: CASSPPTSGSESSYNEQFF.

As regards this clone: This CDR3 is also generated by other DNA sequences in the sample. The chain carries TRBV18 and TRBJ1-1; 8 nucleotides line up with TRBD1. With V trimmed by 3 bases and J by 5 bases, 5 bases remained unmatched. The CDR3 extends over 14 amino acids. Germline V CDR1 and CDR2: KGHSH, LQKENI. CDR3 loop: CASSPGQGATEAFF. Written as DNA, the CDR3 is TGTGCCAGCTCACCCGGACAGGGCGCAACTGAAGCTTTCTTT.

The chain carries TRBV11-2 and TRBJ1-1, with unresolved D. Germline CDR1 SGHAT, CDR2 FQNNGV. CDR3 length: 15 amino acids. V lost 2 bases and J 0 bases, leaving 10 bases between the germline ends. CDR3 amino acids: CASSLNQAMNTEAFF. CDR3 in DNA: TGTGCCAGCAGCTTAAATCAGGCCATGAACACTGAAGCTTTCTTT. The complete variable domain, with remaining parts taken from reference TRBV11-2 and TRBJ1-1, reads EAGVAQSPRYKIIEKRQSVAFWCNPISGHATLYWYQQILGQGPKLLIQFQNNGVVDDSQLPKDRFSAERLKGVDSTLKIQPAKLEDSAVYLCASSLNQAMNTEAFFGQGTRLTVV.

The chain couples TRBV21-1 to TRBJ2-7; the listed D gene, TRBD1, was not tested against the DNA. TRBV21-1 has pseudogene status. This CDR3 is built from 14 residues. CDR3 sequence reads: CASSLTGTVYEQYF. CDR3 DNA: TGTGCCAGCAGCCTAACCGGGACAGTCTACGAGCAGTACTTC.

This sequence joins TRBV5-1 and TRBJ1-6, with D perhaps matching TRBD1 (6 bases). Trimming stripped 4 bases from V and 6 bases from J, with 20 bases between. CDR3 length equals 17 residues. Germline V gene lookup returns CDR1 SGHRS and CDR2 YFSETQ. As DNA, the CDR3 is TGCGCCAGCAGCGCGTCCGGGACACTCGCTCCTAATTCACCCCTCCACTTT. Protein sequence: CASSASGTLAPNSPLHF.

This clone was recorded only once. The chain links TRBV16 to TRBJ2-1, with 8 bases matching TRBD2. The junction had 0 bases not matched to a gene; V was cut back by 1 base and J by 1 base. The CDR3 totals 15 residues. Germline CDR1 is KGHSY and CDR2 is FQNENV. CDR3 in amino acids: CASSQLAGSYNEQFF. The DNA for the CDR3 is TGTGCCAGCAGCCAATTAGCGGGGTCCTACAATGAGCAGTTCTTC.

The V call is TRBV3-1 (or the pseudogene TRBV3-2), the J call TRBJ1-2, with TRBD1 matching over 7 bases. Germline V CDR1 and CDR2: LGHDT, YNNKEL (reference sequence). The J segment lost 4 bases and the V segment lost 4 bases, leaving 9 bases of the junction unmatched. The length of the CDR3 is 15 residues. In DNA form, the CDR3 reads TGTGCCAGCAGCCTGCAGGGGGATCGGGGCTATGGCTACACCTTC. Protein sequence: CASSLQGDRGYGYTF.